The 9 T cell receptor beta chains listed next were all sequenced from one sample in a study of T cell changes during pregnancy in multiple sclerosis. The data were produced by immunoSEQ multiplex PCR, yet TCRdb's version contains in-frame clones alone and is incomplete. The sample has about 36,000 clones, about nine tenths seen once. The sequences come from CD8+ T cells from peripheral blood mononuclear cells, collected in the third trimester of pregnancy. These TCRs come from a female donor with multiple sclerosis, enrolled in a pregnancy study.

This sequence joins TRBV19 and TRBJ2-7, with D possibly matching TRBD1 (7 bases). The germline V and J ends were trimmed by 3 bases and 2 bases, with 11 bases remaining between them. CDR1 is LNHDA, CDR2 SQIVND, per germline (reference sequence). The CDR3 runs 14 residues. This chain's CDR3 is CASSIGGTAYEQYF. CDR3 sequence (DNA): TGTGCCAGTAGTATTGGAGGGACAGCCTACGAGCAGTACTTC.

The chain uses TRBV25-1 and TRBJ2-7; TRBD2 matches 14 bases. The CDR3 consists of 16 residues. Germline CDR1 is MGHDK and CDR2 is SYGVNS. After removal of 5 bases from V and 5 bases from J, the junction contained 8 bases not matched to a gene. CDR3 sequence: CASSIPGLAGAHEQYF. The CDR3 DNA is TGTGCCAGCAGTATACCGGGACTAGCGGGAGCCCACGAGCAGTACTTC.

A few counts support this clone. The chain combines TRBV7-2 with TRBJ1-2, with D unclear. Germline-derived CDR1 and CDR2 are SGHTA and FQGNSA. V was pared by 0 bases and J by 3 bases, with 23 bases between. The CDR3 sequence is 19 residues long. The CDR3 nucleotides are TGTGCCAGCAGCTTAGCCTTCCCGGGTATGATGGATTTCGACTATGGCTACACCTTC. This translates into CASSLAFPGMMDFDYGYTF. Based on the CDR3 plus reference TRBV7-2 and TRBJ1-2, the full variable domain is GAGVSQSPSNKVTEKGKDVELRCDPISGHTALYWYRQSLGQGLEFLIYFQGNSAPDKSGLPSDRFSAERTGGSVSTLTIQRTQQEDSAVYLCASSLAFPGMMDFDYGYTFGSGTRLTVV.

The chain links TRBV2 to TRBJ2-5; 11 bases map to TRBD2. V shed 3 bases, J shed 5 bases, and the junction held 11 bases outside the gene matches. There are 17 residues in the CDR3. Germline lookup yields CDR1 SNHLY and CDR2 FYNNEI. The CDR3 nucleotides read TGTGCCAGCAGTGACATTACTAGCGGGGGACCAGGGGAGACCCAGTACTTC. Amino acids: CASSDITSGGPGETQYF. Filled out from reference TRBV2 and TRBJ2-5, the complete variable domain reads EPEVTQTPSHQVTQMGQEVILRCVPISNHLYFYWYRQILGQKVEFLVSFYNNEISEKSEIFDDQFSVERPDGSNFTLKIRSTKLEDSAMYFCASSDITSGGPGETQYFGPGTRLLVL.

The chain combines TRBV6-1 with TRBJ2-3; 9 nucleotides agree with TRBD2. The junction had 5 bases not matched to a gene; V was cut back by 6 bases and J by 1 base. CDR1 is MNHNS and CDR2 is SASEGT in the germline V gene. The CDR3 has 15 residues. Written as DNA, the CDR3 is TGTGCCAGCAGAGCCCGGACTAGCGGCACAGATACGCAGTATTTT. Amino acid sequence: CASRARTSGTDTQYF.

The J gene is TRBJ2-3, the V gene TRBV30; 15 bases align to TRBD2. The CDR3 is made up of 16 amino acids. Germline CDR1 GTSNPN, CDR2 SVGIG (reference sequence). V lost 1 base and J lost 4; bases outside the gene matches: 3. In DNA, the CDR3 is TGTGCCTGGAGTGGGACTAGCGGGGGGGCGGCAGATACGCAGTATTTT. Protein sequence: CAWSGTSGGAADTQYF. The full variable domain, in which reference TRBV30 and TRBJ2-3 provide the parts outside the CDR3, is SQTIHQWPATLVQPVGSPLSLECTVEGTSNPNLYWYRQAAGRGLQLLFYSVGIGQISSEVPQNLSASRPQDRQFILSSKKLLLSDSGFYLCAWSGTSGGAADTQYFGPGTRLTVL.

This clone has only a few counts. V usage is TRBV5-1 and J usage is TRBJ1-5; D gene unclear. V lost 6 bases and J lost 0, with 16 bases in between. CDR3 length: 16 amino acids. Germline values: CDR1 SGHRS, CDR2 YFSETQ. CDR3 DNA: TGCGCCAGCAAAGAGGGCAGCCCCTATAGCAATCAGCCCCAGCATTTT. The encoded protein is CASKEGSPYSNQPQHF. Full variable domain (outside the CDR3, taken from reference TRBV5-1 and TRBJ1-5): KAGVTQTPRYLIKTRGQQVTLSCSPISGHRSVSWYQQTPGQGLQFLFEYFSETQRNKGNFPGRFSGRQFSNSRSEMNVSTLELGDSALYLCASKEGSPYSNQPQHFGDGTRLSIL.

This sequence joins TRBV7-6 and TRBJ2-1; 8 bases agree with TRBD1. The length of the CDR3 is 17 residues. The trim removed 5 bases at V and 0 bases at J, leaving 9 bases unmatched. CDR1 and CDR2 (germline): SGHVS, FNYEAQ. Written as DNA, the CDR3 is TGTGCCAGCAGCGGACAGGGAAGGACAAGCTCCTACAATGAGCAGTTCTTC. It yields the protein CASSGQGRTSSYNEQFF.

V is TRBV5-6 and J is TRBJ2-7; maybe TRBD2 (5 bases). Trimming cost V 3 bases and J 7 bases, with 26 bases left between them. Germline V CDR1 and CDR2: SGHDT, YYEEEE. The CDR3 loop spans 17 amino acids. CDR3 in amino acids: CASSSPQIQTNSGEQYF. CDR3 DNA sequence: TGTGCCAGCAGCTCCCCTCAGATTCAGACAAATTCGGGGGAGCAGTACTTC.